A single sample gave rise to the 22 T cell receptor beta chains below, sequenced in a study of cytomegalovirus exposure and HLA in healthy donors. Researchers ran the PCR with 60 Vbeta and 13 Jbeta primers. Profiling relied on immunoSEQ multiplex PCR, and the TCRdb table lists in-frame clones only, not all of them. The data show 250,000 to 350,000 clones, roughly 89% seen once. The material sequenced was PBMCs. The receptors were sampled from a man aged 40-49 years in good health and CMV-seropositive.

On this clone: An end of the junction does not agree with germline; a read error may underlie this. This CDR3 reads CSSSRQPYGYTF. CDR3 nucleotides: TGTTCCAGCAGCCGACAGCCCTATGGCTACACCTTC. V and J are TRBV7-9 and TRBJ1-2; D possibly corresponds to TRBD1 (5 bases). The CDR3 has 12 residues. Germline values: CDR1 SEHNR, CDR2 FQNEAQ (reference sequence).

This chain uses TRBV18 with TRBJ2-5, with 10 positions matching TRBD2. V lost 5 bases and J lost 0; bases outside the gene matches: 3. Germline CDR1 is KGHSH and CDR2 is LQKENI. The CDR3 extends over 15 amino acids. The CDR3 nucleotides read TGTGCCAGCTCATTACTAGCGGGATACCAAGAGACCCAGTACTTC. Translating it yields CASSLLAGYQETQYF.

This clone was observed a handful of times. V usage is TRBV6-5 and J usage is TRBJ2-3; no clear D gene. Trimming removed 2 bases at V and 5 bases at J, with 5 bases between. Germline V gives CDR1 MNHEY, CDR2 SVGAGI. This CDR3 spans 12 amino acids. The CDR3 DNA is TGTGCCAGCAGTTACGGGCAAGATACGCAGTATTTT. It translates to CASSYGQDTQYF.

The chain carries TRBV5-1 and TRBJ2-3; TRBD2 agrees at 11 bases. Germline V gene sequence: CDR1 SGHRS, CDR2 YFSETQ. The V and J ends lost 3 bases and 2 bases, in that order; junction bases with no gene match: 5. This CDR3 has 16 amino acids. CDR3 DNA sequence: TGCGCCAGCAGCTCTCGACTAGCGGGGCACACAGATACGCAGTATTTT. Protein: CASSSRLAGHTDTQYF. Looking up the rest from reference TRBV5-1 and TRBJ2-3 gives the full variable domain: KAGVTQTPRYLIKTRGQQVTLSCSPISGHRSVSWYQQTPGQGLQFLFEYFSETQRNKGNFPGRFSGRQFSNSRSEMNVSTLELGDSALYLCASSSRLAGHTDTQYFGPGTRLTVL.

This chain uses TRBV20-1 with TRBJ1-1; D ambiguous. Per germline, CDR1 DFQATT and CDR2 SNEGSKA (reference sequence). The CDR3 loop spans 11 amino acids. The germline V and J ends were trimmed by 6 bases and 3 bases, with 8 bases remaining between them. The CDR3 sequence: CSATPDTEAFF. The CDR3, as DNA: TGCAGTGCCACTCCGGACACTGAAGCTTTCTTT.

The chain recombines TRBV29-1 with TRBJ1-4; TRBD1 matches 11 bases. The CDR3 extends over 16 amino acids. With 2 bases clipped from V and 5 bases from J, the junction kept 7 bases outside the gene matches. The germline gives CDR1 SQVTM, CDR2 ANQGSEA. CDR3 in amino acids: CSVESLGTGGNEKLFF. The CDR3 nucleotides read TGCAGCGTTGAAAGTTTAGGGACAGGGGGGAATGAAAAACTGTTTTTT.

The rearrangement uses TRBV4-3 and TRBJ2-1, with 8 positions matching TRBD2. Germline V gene lookup returns CDR1 LGHNA and CDR2 YSLEER. Trimming cost V 3 bases and J 4 bases; bases outside gene matches: 5. The CDR3 runs to 15 residues. CDR3 sequence (DNA): TGCGCCAGCAGCCAGGAAGCGGGAGAATACAATGAGCAGTTCTTC. As protein: CASSQEAGEYNEQFF.

The chain employs TRBV6-4 and TRBJ2-6; no clear D gene. The CDR3 length is 19 residues. Trimming cost V 0 bases and J 2 bases, with 17 bases left between them. The V gene's germline CDR1 is MRHNA and CDR2 SNTAGT. CDR3 DNA sequence: TGTGCCAGCAGTGACTCGAAACTCCTGGGCCCCACTGGGGCCAACGTCCTGACTTTC. It translates to CASSDSKLLGPTGANVLTF.

The chain has TRBV4-1 and TRBJ2-2; D uncertain. CDR1 is MGHRA and CDR2 is YSYEKL in the germline V gene. Trimming left V 4 bases short and J 3 bases short, with 15 bases between. This CDR3 is 16 amino acids long. This CDR3 reads CASSPGRIRDTGELFF. CDR3 DNA sequence: TGCGCCAGCAGCCCCGGCCGGATTCGGGACACCGGGGAGCTGTTTTTT.

In nucleotides, the CDR3 is TGTGCCAGCAGCTTAGACGGAGGGACTGAAGCTTTCTTT. Translation: CASSLDGGTEAFF. The chain is built from TRBV11-3 and TRBJ1-1; D is undetermined. The CDR3 contains 13 residues. Between the trimmed V and J ends, which lost 0 bases and 5 bases, there was a span of 7 bases. Germline V gene sequence: CDR1 SGHNT, CDR2 YENEEA.

CDR3 nucleotides: TGCGCCAGCAGCTTGGGGGGAGGAGGGAACACTGAAGCTTTCTTT. Encoded protein: CASSLGGGGNTEAFF. This chain links TRBV5-1 with TRBJ1-1; D remains unclear. Between the trimmed V and J ends, which lost 0 bases and 1 base, there was a span of 10 bases. The germline CDR1 and CDR2 sequences are SGHRS and YFSETQ. CDR3 length: 15 amino acids.

The CDR3, as DNA: TGCGCCAGCAGCCAAGCGAAGGGGGTCGGTGAGCAGTTCTTC. Its protein is CASSQAKGVGEQFF. The chain links TRBV4-3 to TRBJ2-1; tentatively, D is TRBD1 (6 bases). This CDR3 has 14 residues. The germline V gene has CDR1 LGHNA and CDR2 YSLEER. V dropped 1 base and J dropped 9 bases, with 13 bases sitting between them.

A word on this clone: Within the sample, other DNA sequences also encode this same CDR3. For the CDR3, the DNA is TGTGCCAGCAGTGAGTCAACCTACGAGCAGTACTTC. Translating gives CASSESTYEQYF. The gene calls are TRBV2 and TRBJ2-7; no reliable D call. V was trimmed by 3 bases and J by 2 bases, leaving 5 bases between them. CDR3 size: 12 residues. The germline gives CDR1 SNHLY, CDR2 FYNNEI. Based on the CDR3 plus reference TRBV2 and TRBJ2-7, the full variable domain is EPEVTQTPSHQVTQMGQEVILRCVPISNHLYFYWYRQILGQKVEFLVSFYNNEISEKSEIFDDQFSVERPDGSNFTLKIRSTKLEDSAMYFCASSESTYEQYFGPGTRLTVT.

The chain has TRBV2 and TRBJ2-2, with 11 positions matching TRBD1. CDR3 length equals 18 residues. Trimming cost V 6 bases and J 5 bases; bases outside gene matches: 14. Germline V gene data show CDR1 as SNHLY and CDR2 as FYNNEI. The CDR3 spells CASRDRGRSAGVTGELFF. CDR3 DNA: TGTGCCAGCAGGGACAGGGGGCGCTCAGCGGGAGTGACCGGGGAGCTGTTTTTT.

This chain joins TRBV28 and TRBJ1-1, with 10 bases fitting TRBD1. CDR3 length: 16 residues. Germline V gene sequence: CDR1 MDHEN, CDR2 SYDVKM. V shed 5 bases, J shed 0 bases, and the junction held 6 bases outside the gene matches. The DNA for the CDR3 is TGTGCCAGCAGTCCCTGGACAGGGGGAATGAACACTGAAGCTTTCTTT. Its protein is CASSPWTGGMNTEAFF.

This chain joins TRBV4-3 and TRBJ2-5; D is ambiguous. Per the germline V gene, CDR1 is LGHNA and CDR2 is YSLEER. V was trimmed by 2 bases and J by 0 bases, leaving 16 bases between them. This CDR3 is 17 amino acids long. The CDR3, as DNA: TGCGCCAGCAGCCAAAACCTCTTGGCGGCGTACCAAGAGACCCAGTACTTC. This codes for CASSQNLLAAYQETQYF.

The chain combines TRBV7-8 with TRBJ2-1; TRBD2 matches 8 bases. The germline gives CDR1 SGHVS, CDR2 FQNEAQ. The CDR3 totals 16 residues. V lost 2 bases and J lost 3; bases outside the gene matches: 6. Here the CDR3 reads CASSLTTGGLYNEQFF. Written as DNA, the CDR3 is TGTGCCAGCAGCTTAACTACGGGAGGGCTCTACAATGAGCAGTTCTTC. The variable domain in full, with the rest retrieved from reference TRBV7-8 and TRBJ2-1, is GAGVSQSPRYKVAKRGQDVALRCDPISGHVSLFWYQQALGQGPEFLTYFQNEAQLDKSGLPSDRFFAERPEGSVSTLKIQRTQQEDSAVYLCASSLTTGGLYNEQFFGPGTRLTVL.

The V and J genes are TRBV28 and TRBJ2-7, with a weak D call TRBD1 (6 bases). Trimming stripped 6 bases from V and 0 bases from J, with 15 bases between. The CDR3 runs 15 residues. In germline, CDR1 is MDHEN, CDR2 SYDVKM. The CDR3 protein is CASSTRQAISYEQYF. CDR3 nucleotide sequence: TGTGCCAGCAGCACCCGACAGGCGATCTCCTACGAGCAGTACTTC.

This clone was observed a handful of times. This rearrangement joins TRBV5-5 to TRBJ2-1, with D perhaps TRBD2 (5 bases). Germline V gives CDR1 SGHKS, CDR2 YYEKEE (reference sequence). The V end lost 5 bases, the J end lost 7 bases, and 16 bases lay between the germline ends. This CDR3 has 14 residues. The CDR3 loop is CASRDSPRRNEQFF. In nucleotides, the CDR3 is TGTGCCAGCAGGGACTCTCCACGAAGGAATGAGCAGTTCTTC.

The CDR3 reads CAISQGQGDTGELFF. In DNA form, the CDR3 reads TGTGCCATCAGCCAAGGACAGGGTGACACCGGGGAGCTGTTTTTT. This chain uses TRBV10-3 with TRBJ2-2, with TRBD1 matching 8 bases. Germline V gives CDR1 ENHRY, CDR2 SYGVKD. V lost 6 bases, J lost 3 bases, and 6 bases stayed unmatched. The CDR3 is 15 amino acids.

This clone has more than one count but fewer than ten. J is TRBJ1-4 and V is TRBV12-5; 9 positions agree with TRBD1. V lost 5 bases, J lost 8 bases, and 9 bases stayed unmatched. The CDR3 covers 15 residues. Germline V CDR1 and CDR2: LGHNT, FRNRAP. CDR3 DNA sequence: TGTGCTAGTGGTCCCGACAGGGGGAAGGGCGAAAAACTGTTTTTT. The encoded protein is CASGPDRGKGEKLFF.

The chain recombines TRBV14 with TRBJ2-3; TRBD2 matches at 10 bases. V shed 6 bases and J 2 bases; nucleotides not matched to a gene: 5. Germline CDR1 and CDR2: SGHDN and FVKESK. This CDR3 region has 15 residues. The CDR3 DNA is TGTGCCAGCAGGAGGACTAGCGGAGTCACAGATACGCAGTATTTT. Translation: CASRRTSGVTDTQYF. Based on the CDR3 plus reference TRBV14 and TRBJ2-3, the full variable domain is EAGVTQFPSHSVIEKGQTVTLRCDPISGHDNLYWYRRVMGKEIKFLLHFVKESKQDESGMPNNRFLAERTGGTYSTLKVQPAELEDSGVYFCASRRTSGVTDTQYFGPGTRLTVL.